The rows below give T cell receptor beta chains drawn from one sample of a study of T cells in Graves' hyperthyroidism and ophthalmopathy. TCRdb reprocessed the multiplex PCR reads via MiXCR and lists one record per CDR3 protein. The sample holds 490,000 or so distinct CDR3 sequences, 20% to 25% seen once. The sample consisted of blood. These receptors all come from a woman aged 65 to 85 with Graves' ophthalmopathy. CDR3s include the opening cysteine and the closing phenylalanine or tryptophan. The D gene is left open where the match is weak. Rows may omit the clone size; those that give it use once, few, many or a size class.

d_call j_call clone_size v_call cdr3_aa cdr3_nt
TRBD2 TRBJ2-3 few TRBV20-1 CSADSGRGFADTQYF TGCAGTGCTGACAGCGGGAGAGGGTTCGCAGATACGCAGTATTTT
. TRBJ2-6 few TRBV19 CASSPQLGSGANVLTF TGTGCCAGTAGTCCGCAGTTGGGATCTGGGGCCAACGTCCTGACTTTC
. TRBJ1-2 . TRBV6-1 CASREVYGYTF TGTGCCAGCAGAGAGGTCTATGGCTACACCTTC
. TRBJ1-4 few TRBV28 CASSAVGVLSTNEKLFF TGTGCCAGCAGTGCCGTGGGGGTCCTCTCAACTAATGAAAAACTGTTTTTT
. TRBJ1-4 . TRBV12-3/TRBV12-4 CASSLVGQLKKEEKLFF TGTGCCAGCAGCTTAGTGGGTCAGCTGAAGAAGGAAGAAAAACTGTTTTTT
TRBD1 TRBJ2-5 few TRBV20-1 CSALRGPTYQETQYF TGCAGTGCCCTAAGGGGGCCGACGTACCAAGAGACCCAGTACTTC
. TRBJ2-3 . TRBV7-2 CASSLVPGMGTDTQYF TGTGCCAGCAGCTTAGTCCCGGGGATGGGCACAGATACGCAGTATTTT
. TRBJ2-7 . TRBV13 CASSSARRQYF TGTGCCAGCAGCTCAGCCAGGCGGCAGTACTTC
. TRBJ1-4 . TRBV6-1 CASSTRTGGRDEKLFF TGTGCCAGCAGTACCCGAACCGGGGGAAGGGACGAAAAACTGTTTTTT
. TRBJ2-1 many TRBV7-2 CASSLLGGGSYNEQFF TGTGCCAGCAGCTTACTGGGAGGGGGCTCCTACAATGAGCAGTTCTTC
. TRBJ2-2 . TRBV9 CASSLTGTRTGELFF TGTGCCAGCAGCTTAACCGGGACCCGAACCGGGGAGCTGTTTTTT
. TRBJ1-2 few TRBV7-2 CASSLQAGNGYTF TGTGCCAGCAGCTTACAGGCAGGGAATGGCTACACCTTC
. TRBJ2-5 many TRBV12-3/TRBV12-4 CASSPWQERKETQYF TGTGCCAGCAGCCCCTGGCAGGAACGAAAAGAGACCCAGTACTTC
TRBD1 TRBJ2-2 many TRBV11-2 CASSLSRTGVLPGELFF TGTGCCAGCAGCCTATCGCGGACAGGCGTTTTGCCCGGGGAGCTGTTTTTT
TRBD1 TRBJ2-7 . TRBV19 CASRRRDRVKYEQYF TGTGCCAGTAGGCGGCGGGACAGGGTGAAGTACGAGCAGTACTTC
. TRBJ1-2 few TRBV5-1 CASSLSNRIYGYTF TGCGCCAGCAGCTTGTCTAACAGAATCTATGGCTACACCTTC
. TRBJ1-2 few TRBV28 CATYDSSNYGYTF TGTGCCACTTATGACAGTTCTAACTATGGCTACACCTTC
. TRBJ1-1 . TRBV6-1 CASSSDTLAEAFF TGTGCCAGCAGTTCGGACACCTTAGCGGAGGCTTTCTTT
TRBD1 TRBJ2-5 . TRBV6-1 CASVYRTVYQGDQYF TGTGCCAGCGTCTATAGGACAGTGTACCAGGGGGACCAGTACTTC
TRBD2 TRBJ2-1 few TRBV20-1 CSAPGRAFDNEQFF TGCAGTGCTCCCGGGAGGGCCTTCGACAATGAGCAGTTCTTC
. TRBJ2-5 . TRBV3-1 CASSQAGGKKETQYF TGTGCCAGCAGCCAAGCCGGGGGTAAAAAAGAGACCCAGTACTTC
. TRBJ2-3 . TRBV19 CASSIVPGSTDTQYF TGTGCCAGTAGTATTGTTCCGGGGAGCACAGATACGCAGTATTTT
TRBD2 TRBJ2-3 . TRBV5-4 CASSLEWREGGTDTQYF TGTGCCAGCAGCTTGGAGTGGAGGGAGGGCGGCACAGATACGCAGTATTTT
TRBD1 TRBJ1-2 many TRBV28 CASSPHRQGARGYTF TGTGCCAGCAGTCCACATCGACAGGGGGCGCGCGGCTACACCTTC
. TRBJ2-6 few TRBV24-1 CATSDPSSGANVLTF TGTGCCACCAGTGATCCAAGCTCTGGGGCCAACGTCCTGACTTTC
TRBD1 TRBJ1-1 . TRBV12-3/TRBV12-4 CASSDRVSAFF TGTGCCAGCAGTGACAGGGTTTCAGCTTTCTTT
TRBD2 TRBJ2-2 few TRBV30 CAWSGLAGGGTGELFF TGTGCCTGGAGCGGACTAGCGGGAGGGGGCACCGGGGAGCTGTTTTTT
. TRBJ2-3 . TRBV20-1 CSAPVRRAASTDTQYF TGCAGTGCCCCCGTTCGTCGAGCAGCTAGCACAGATACGCAGTATTTT
. TRBJ1-4 many TRBV3-1 CASSQTGGEKLFF TGTGCCAGCAGCCAGACAGGTGGTGAAAAACTGTTTTTT
. TRBJ1-2 many TRBV28 CASRQPPERNYGYTF TGTGCCAGCAGGCAACCCCCAGAACGAAACTATGGCTACACCTTC
. TRBJ2-3 few TRBV6-2/TRBV6-3 CASSYSTWSGKDTQYF TGTGCCAGCAGTTACTCGACTTGGTCGGGAAAAGATACGCAGTATTTT
TRBD1 TRBJ2-5 . TRBV15 CATSREGQGEETQYF TGTGCCACCAGCAGGGAGGGACAGGGGGAAGAGACCCAGTACTTC
. TRBJ2-3 many TRBV11-2 CASSSPFRGTDTQYF TGTGCCAGCAGTTCGCCCTTCCGGGGTACAGATACGCAGTATTTT
TRBD1 TRBJ1-4 . TRBV6-1 CASHYDRVSEKLFF TGTGCCAGCCACTATGACAGGGTATCTGAAAAACTGTTTTTT
. TRBJ2-1 once TRBV7-3 CASSPRTGPGGQFF TGTGCCAGCAGCCCCAGGACAGGTCCGGGGGGGCAGTTCTTC
. TRBJ2-2 . TRBV28 CASGFHDTVTGELFF TGTGCCAGCGGTTTCCATGACACGGTCACCGGGGAGCTGTTTTTT
TRBD2 TRBJ2-7 few TRBV20-1 CSAELAGGYEQYF TGCAGTGCGGAGTTAGCGGGAGGTTACGAGCAGTACTTC
. TRBJ2-1 . TRBV4-3 CASSPGGFEQFF TGCGCCAGCAGCCCTGGGGGGTTTGAGCAGTTCTTC
TRBD1 TRBJ1-2 . TRBV29-1 CSVGGQGLNYGYTF TGCAGCGTTGGGGGACAGGGCCTTAACTATGGCTACACCTTC
. TRBJ2-1 . TRBV7-3 CASIPWASEQFF TGTGCCAGCATCCCCTGGGCATCTGAGCAGTTCTTC
. TRBJ2-2 many TRBV20-1 CSAPTRVGELFF TGCAGTGCTCCTACTCGGGTCGGGGAGCTGTTTTTT
. TRBJ2-3 few TRBV4-2 CASSQDGGDFGTDTQYF TGTGCCAGCAGCCAAGATGGAGGGGATTTCGGCACAGATACGCAGTATTTT
TRBD1 TRBJ1-5 . TRBV6-1 CASSPQGAVQPQHF TGTGCCAGCAGCCCGCAGGGGGCCGTTCAGCCCCAGCATTTT
TRBD2 TRBJ2-7 . TRBV10-3 CAISDPSGEGLAGGSYEQYF TGTGCCATCAGTGACCCCTCCGGTGAGGGACTAGCGGGAGGATCCTACGAGCAGTACTTC
TRBD1 TRBJ1-6 . TRBV7-3 CASSPAGGWGSPLHF TGTGCCAGCAGCCCGGCAGGGGGATGGGGATCACCCCTCCACTTT
. TRBJ2-3 . TRBV4-2 CASSQETTVAFTQYF TGTGCCAGCAGCCAAGAAACCACCGTTGCGTTTACGCAGTATTTT
. TRBJ1-5 few TRBV5-6 CASSSDGQLSNQPQHF TGTGCCAGCAGCTCGGACGGACAACTTAGCAATCAGCCCCAGCATTTT
. TRBJ1-2 many TRBV7-2 CASSLAFAQVNYGYTF TGTGCCAGCAGCTTAGCGTTCGCACAGGTTAACTATGGCTACACCTTC
TRBD1 TRBJ2-7 . TRBV6-1 CASSTRDSRYEQYF TGTGCCAGCAGTACCCGGGACAGCCGTTACGAGCAGTACTTC
. TRBJ2-7 . TRBV10-3 CATTLGVRASYEQYF TGTGCCACAACGCTGGGGGTCCGAGCATCCTACGAGCAGTACTTC
. TRBJ2-7 . TRBV29-1 CSVEGSSYEQYF TGCAGCGTTGAGGGCAGCTCCTACGAGCAGTACTTC
TRBD1 TRBJ1-2 many TRBV11-1 CASSIQGAYGYTF TGTGCCAGCAGCATACAGGGGGCATATGGCTACACCTTC
TRBD1 TRBJ2-5 . TRBV7-8 CASSLYMGQQETQYF TGTGCCAGCAGCTTATACATGGGACAGCAAGAGACCCAGTACTTC
. TRBJ2-3 few TRBV30 CAWSFVSFTDTQYF TGTGCCTGGAGTTTCGTCAGTTTCACAGATACGCAGTATTTT